Reported below is one TCR beta chain. Antigen unknown. The CDR3 length is 15 residues. The V and J ends lost 4 bases and 6 bases respectively, with 16 bases between them. Germline CDR1 reads SGHTS; CDR2 reads YDEGEE. This specimen belongs to a study of cytomegalovirus exposure and HLA in healthy donors. Study details: Around 81% of 350 to 400 genotyped donors fell in the Caucasian-associated ancestry cluster. Study-wide results and limits: V- and J-gene trimming of TCR beta was linked (in a later analysis) to a missense DCLRE1C variant. The HLA-A and HLA-B alleles of most subjects were reportedly predicted accurately from TCR beta sequences.

Amplification used 60 Vbeta primers and 13 Jbeta primers. Sequenced by immunoSEQ multiplex PCR; TCRdb stores in-frame clones only, minus some. The data show 150,000 or so clones, 76% seen once. The sample was PBMCs. The clonotype originates from a male donor in good health and CMV-seronegative. The chain uses TRBV5-8 and TRBJ2-2; D is unresolved. As DNA, the CDR3 is TGTGCCAGCAGCGTGGGAAACCTGCGAGCCGGGGAGCTGTTTTTT. Translation: CASSVGNLRAGELFF.